This TCR beta chain was sequenced during a study of human T cells and chemical hapten exposure. Study information: In the approximately 23-week study, patients were dosed weekly with diphenylcyclopropenone on the scalp throughout.

CDR1 SEHNR and CDR2 FQNEAQ come from the germline V gene (reference sequence). V was pared by 6 bases and J by 0 bases, with 11 bases between. The CDR3 runs 15 residues. MiXCR, run by TCRdb on the RACE reads, gives a single entry per CDR3 protein. The sample contains some 79,000 distinct CDR3 sequences, about 10% of which appear only once. This clonotype was recorded many times. Indicated time point: patch test 2, 6 weeks after DPC sensitization. Treatment described: therapeutic diphenylcyclopropenone sensitization with weekly scalp DPC. The chain combines TRBV7-9 with TRBJ2-2; unclear D gene. This TCR came from a woman between 45 and 65 years old with alopecia areata. Some clones in this sample may be carry-over from other donors' samples. This specimen consisted of whole blood, obtained in connection with sensitization to the hapten diphenylcyclopropenone (DPC). The CDR3 is CASRRTEANTGELFF. CDR3 coding DNA: TGTGCCAGCAGACGGACGGAAGCGAACACCGGGGAGCTGTTTTTT.